This T cell receptor beta chain was sequenced during a study of CD8 T cells in ankylosing spondylitis. General study results and limits: Before this, some motif variants had been reported in reactive arthritis synovial fluid and blood. What seemed typical of ankylosing spondylitis blood was a TCR beta motif built from several highly homologous variants. Matched ankylosing spondylitis synovial fluid reportedly showed significant enrichment of disease-linked clones.

The CDR3 spans 15 residues. For TCR beta, libraries came from quantitative 5'-RACE with molecular barcodes. TCRdb itself ran the 5' RACE reads through MiXCR, one entry per CDR3 protein. The data show about 220,000 distinct CDR3 sequences, approximately 16% seen once. This clonotype was observed a few times. Its target is not known. The TCR sequence derives from a male donor with ankylosing spondylitis. The rearrangement links TRBV21-1 to TRBJ1-1; the tabulated D call, TRBD1, remains unverified against the DNA. TRBV21-1 is a recognized pseudogene. The sample taken for sequencing was blood, either unsorted or a sorted T cell fraction (not recorded which). CDR3: CASSGGYLPFAEAFF. CDR3 in DNA: TGTGCCAGCAGCGGGGGTTACCTTCCCTTCGCTGAAGCTTTCTTT.